This T cell receptor (beta chain) is drawn from a study of post-analysis software for immune sequencing data. As to this clonotype: Its antigen is currently unknown.

Findings and caveats of the study: Included in a set of about 5 TRBV segments more frequent in patients than controls were TRBV5-6, TRBV5-1 and TRBV20-1. Significantly decreased normalized Chao1 diversity was recorded for multiple sclerosis patients relative to controls.

Between the trimmed V and J ends, which lost 5 bases and 1 base, there was a span of 13 bases. The CDR3 loop spans 15 amino acids. cDNA libraries of TCR beta carried unique molecular identifiers. TCRdb itself ran the PCR reads through MiXCR, one entry per CDR3 protein. The sample has approximately 250,000 distinct CDR3 sequences, less than 40% seen once. The rearrangement joins TRBV12-3 or TRBV12-4 to TRBJ2-3; D remains unclear. The sample comprised blood. This sequence was found in a girl aged 10 to 17 with multiple sclerosis. The CDR3 coding sequence is TGTGCCAGCAGTCACCCCTTAGTGGGCACAGATACGCAGTATTTT. Its translation: CASSHPLVGTDTQYF.